This T cell receptor beta chain was sequenced in a study of T cells in Graves' hyperthyroidism and ophthalmopathy. Using RNA transcripts as the source, TCR beta CDR3 regions were amplified. A set of HTBI primers served as the primers for a first-round RT-PCR of the TCR CDR3. TCRdb reanalysed the multiplex PCR reads using MiXCR and keeps one entry per CDR3 protein. The sample has hundreds of thousands of distinct CDR3 sequences, about half seen once; the top ten hold just under 8.5%. This clonotype was detected only a few times. Hyperthyroidism of Graves' type that showed no ophthalmopathy progression within 18 months was stable. The V end lost 7 bases, the J end lost 8 bases, and 14 bases lay between the germline ends. This CDR3 spans 13 amino acids.

The chain recombines TRBV12-3 or TRBV12-4 with TRBJ1-4; unclear D gene. The source of this sequence is a woman between 18 and 29 years old with Graves' hyperthyroidism. The sequencing input was peripheral blood or thyroid tissue (not recorded which). The DNA of the CDR3 is TGTGCCAGCACTCCCAGAGGGAAGGAAAAACTGTTTTTT. Encoded protein: CASTPRGKEKLFF.